The source of this TCR beta chain is a study of tumour-infiltrating T cells in Burkitt lymphoma. Study summary: Productive clonality predicted overall and progression-free survival.

There are 15 residues in the CDR3. V lost 0 bases, J lost 3 bases, and 3 bases stayed unmatched. In germline, CDR1 is SGDLS, CDR2 YYNGEE. Only in-frame clones appear in the TCRdb table, and some are missing; sequencing was by immunoSEQ multiplex PCR. There are some 1,800 clones in the sample; 15% to 20% occur only once, and 10% to 12% lies in the top ten. The J gene is TRBJ1-5, the V gene TRBV9, with TRBD1 matching over 7 bases. The material sequenced was tumor tissue. The source of this sequence is a human donor with diffuse large B-cell lymphoma. In DNA, the CDR3 is TGTGCCAGCAGCGTAGACGGGACAGACAATCAGCCCCAGCATTTT. Protein product: CASSVDGTDNQPQHF.